A selection of T cell receptor beta chains follows, all from one sample in a study of persistence of HIV-infected CD4 T cells. These receptors lack a known antigen. Some clones are missing from TCRdb's copy, which holds only in-frame ones; the method was immunoSEQ multiplex PCR. The sample includes 37,000 or so clones, approximately 90% of them seen just once. The specimen was CD4+ T cells sorted from PBMCs after roughly 18-hour stimulation, collected from a patient who received antiretroviral therapy. The receptor source for this set is an adult man with HIV who was CMV-seropositive. Each CDR3 is given with its conserved first and last residue. The order of the fields is D gene, J gene, V gene, clone size, CDR3 protein, CDR3 DNA. A D gene is named only where the DNA matches it firmly. Only part of the rows carry a size: once, few, many, or a class if the clone is expanded.

D gene: .; J gene: TRBJ2-7; V gene: TRBV10-3; clone size: .; CDR3 protein: CAISEPSGATYEQYF; CDR3 DNA: TGTGCCATCAGTGAGCCATCCGGGGCCACCTACGAGCAGTACTTC
D gene: TRBD1; J gene: TRBJ1-2; V gene: TRBV6-5; clone size: .; CDR3 protein: CASRPQGARGYTF; CDR3 DNA: TGTGCCAGCAGGCCACAGGGGGCGCGGGGCTACACCTTC
D gene: .; J gene: TRBJ2-7; V gene: TRBV15; clone size: .; CDR3 protein: CATSRDQIDAYEQYF; CDR3 DNA: TGTGCCACCAGCAGAGATCAAATTGACGCCTACGAGCAGTACTTC
D gene: .; J gene: TRBJ1-2; V gene: TRBV20-1; clone size: .; CDR3 protein: CSARVVGYTF; CDR3 DNA: TGCAGTGCTAGAGTAGTTGGCTACACCTTC
D gene: .; J gene: TRBJ1-3; V gene: TRBV6-1; clone size: .; CDR3 protein: CASSERTFSGNTIYF; CDR3 DNA: TGTGCCAGCAGTGAAAGGACCTTCTCTGGAAACACCATATATTTT
D gene: TRBD1; J gene: TRBJ1-6; V gene: TRBV30; clone size: few; CDR3 protein: CAWRGQLNSPLHF; CDR3 DNA: TGTGCCTGGCGGGGACAGTTAAATTCACCCCTCCACTTT
D gene: .; J gene: TRBJ1-1; V gene: TRBV18; clone size: .; CDR3 protein: CASSQRGRDSEAFF; CDR3 DNA: TGTGCCAGCTCACAACGAGGCAGGGACTCTGAAGCTTTCTTT
D gene: .; J gene: TRBJ1-4; V gene: TRBV15; clone size: .; CDR3 protein: CATRRQGEEKLFF; CDR3 DNA: TGTGCCACCAGAAGGCAGGGCGAAGAAAAACTGTTTTTT
D gene: TRBD1; J gene: TRBJ1-5; V gene: TRBV6-5; clone size: .; CDR3 protein: CAGRLGTGDNQPQHF; CDR3 DNA: TGTGCCGGTAGGTTAGGGACAGGTGATAATCAGCCCCAGCATTTT
D gene: .; J gene: TRBJ1-6; V gene: TRBV6-5; clone size: .; CDR3 protein: CASSSFRNSPLHF; CDR3 DNA: TGTGCCAGCAGTTCCTTCCGCAATTCACCCCTCCACTTT
D gene: TRBD1; J gene: TRBJ1-2; V gene: TRBV9; clone size: once; CDR3 protein: CASSLGQGPSRLMGYTF; CDR3 DNA: TGTGCCAGCAGCTTGGGACAGGGGCCCTCCAGGTTGATGGGCTACACCTTC
D gene: TRBD1; J gene: TRBJ2-7; V gene: TRBV7-2; clone size: .; CDR3 protein: CASSFSGTGGYEQYF; CDR3 DNA: TGTGCCAGCAGTTTCTCCGGGACAGGGGGCTACGAGCAGTACTTC
D gene: TRBD2; J gene: TRBJ2-1; V gene: TRBV19; clone size: .; CDR3 protein: CASSWTSGVDYNEQFF; CDR3 DNA: TGTGCCAGTAGTTGGACTAGCGGGGTTGATTACAATGAGCAGTTCTTC
D gene: .; J gene: TRBJ2-3; V gene: TRBV4-2; clone size: .; CDR3 protein: CASSKGGDRSTDTQYF; CDR3 DNA: TGTGCCAGCAGCAAAGGGGGAGACAGGAGTACAGATACGCAGTATTTT
D gene: .; J gene: TRBJ2-5; V gene: TRBV7-2; clone size: .; CDR3 protein: CASSPSGLQETQYF; CDR3 DNA: TGTGCCAGCAGCCCAAGTGGACTGCAAGAGACCCAGTACTTC
D gene: .; J gene: TRBJ1-3; V gene: TRBV7-9; clone size: .; CDR3 protein: CASSRASSGNTIYF; CDR3 DNA: TGTGCCAGCAGCAGGGCGAGCTCTGGAAACACCATATATTTT
D gene: .; J gene: TRBJ1-5; V gene: TRBV2; clone size: .; CDR3 protein: CASRTGEDQPQHF; CDR3 DNA: TGTGCCAGCAGGACAGGTGAGGATCAGCCCCAGCATTTT
D gene: .; J gene: TRBJ1-1; V gene: TRBV7-6; clone size: .; CDR3 protein: CASSLARNGGEDTEAFF; CDR3 DNA: TGTGCCAGCAGCTTAGCGAGGAACGGGGGCGAGGACACTGAAGCTTTCTTT
D gene: TRBD2; J gene: TRBJ2-3; V gene: TRBV7-2; clone size: .; CDR3 protein: CASSLGRNADTQYF; CDR3 DNA: TGTGCCAGCAGCCTCGGGAGGAACGCAGATACGCAGTATTTT
D gene: TRBD2; J gene: TRBJ2-1; V gene: TRBV15; clone size: .; CDR3 protein: CATRQGLGYNEQFF; CDR3 DNA: TGTGCCACCAGACAGGGACTAGGGTACAATGAGCAGTTCTTC
D gene: TRBD1; J gene: TRBJ2-3; V gene: TRBV5-5; clone size: .; CDR3 protein: CASSHGQGIFLVHTQYF; CDR3 DNA: TGTGCCAGCAGCCACGGACAGGGAATTTTCCTAGTACATACGCAGTATTTT
D gene: TRBD2; J gene: TRBJ2-3; V gene: TRBV7-2; clone size: .; CDR3 protein: CASSLAPAGGTDTQYF; CDR3 DNA: TGTGCCAGCAGCTTAGCTCCAGCGGGAGGTACAGATACGCAGTATTTT
D gene: TRBD2; J gene: TRBJ2-1; V gene: TRBV18; clone size: .; CDR3 protein: CASSPQSGVYNEQFF; CDR3 DNA: TGTGCCAGCTCACCACAGAGCGGGGTATACAATGAGCAGTTCTTC
D gene: .; J gene: TRBJ2-7; V gene: TRBV20-1; clone size: .; CDR3 protein: CSGRQIYEQYF; CDR3 DNA: TGCAGTGGGCGCCAGATCTACGAGCAGTACTTC
D gene: .; J gene: TRBJ1-1; V gene: TRBV18; clone size: .; CDR3 protein: CASSPEQSSNTEAFF; CDR3 DNA: TGTGCCAGCTCACCCGAACAGAGTTCGAACACTGAAGCTTTCTTT
D gene: TRBD1; J gene: TRBJ1-1; V gene: TRBV7-2; clone size: .; CDR3 protein: CASSSTGVMNTEAFF; CDR3 DNA: TGTGCCAGCAGCTCTACAGGGGTCATGAACACTGAAGCTTTCTTT
D gene: .; J gene: TRBJ1-2; V gene: TRBV14; clone size: .; CDR3 protein: CASSQGRWGGVNYGYTF; CDR3 DNA: TGTGCCAGCAGCCAAGGACGATGGGGGGGCGTGAACTATGGCTACACCTTC
D gene: .; J gene: TRBJ1-1; V gene: TRBV6-5; clone size: once; CDR3 protein: CASRNGGNTEAFF; CDR3 DNA: TGTGCCAGCAGAAACGGGGGGAACACTGAAGCTTTCTTT
D gene: .; J gene: TRBJ1-5; V gene: TRBV3-1/TRBV3-2; clone size: .; CDR3 protein: CASSQRVSQPQHF; CDR3 DNA: TGTGCCAGCAGCCAGAGGGTTTCCCAGCCCCAGCATTTT
D gene: .; J gene: TRBJ1-1; V gene: TRBV29-1; clone size: .; CDR3 protein: CSYGTIGAEAFF; CDR3 DNA: TGCAGCTACGGGACTATCGGTGCGGAAGCTTTCTTT
D gene: TRBD1; J gene: TRBJ2-3; V gene: TRBV6-5; clone size: .; CDR3 protein: CASSSWTGRTDTQYF; CDR3 DNA: TGTGCCAGCAGTTCTTGGACAGGGAGGACAGATACGCAGTATTTT
D gene: TRBD2; J gene: TRBJ2-3; V gene: TRBV6-1; clone size: .; CDR3 protein: CASSDLGSGGESGDTQYF; CDR3 DNA: TGTGCCAGCAGTGACTTGGGAAGCGGGGGGGAAAGTGGAGATACGCAGTATTTT
D gene: .; J gene: TRBJ1-4; V gene: TRBV9; clone size: .; CDR3 protein: CASGGEKLFF; CDR3 DNA: TGTGCCAGCGGAGGAGAAAAACTGTTTTTT
D gene: .; J gene: TRBJ2-1; V gene: TRBV9; clone size: .; CDR3 protein: CASSGTPYNEQFF; CDR3 DNA: TGTGCCAGCAGCGGGACACCCTACAATGAGCAGTTCTTC
D gene: TRBD2; J gene: TRBJ2-3; V gene: TRBV10-3; clone size: .; CDR3 protein: CAITRGLASSTDTQYF; CDR3 DNA: TGTGCCATCACTAGGGGACTAGCGTCAAGCACAGATACGCAGTATTTT
D gene: TRBD2; J gene: TRBJ2-7; V gene: TRBV6-2/TRBV6-3; clone size: few; CDR3 protein: CASSREGGSSYEQYF; CDR3 DNA: TGTGCCAGCAGCCGGGAGGGGGGGTCCTCCTACGAGCAGTACTTC
D gene: TRBD1; J gene: TRBJ1-2; V gene: TRBV4-1; clone size: .; CDR3 protein: CASSPTYGQGNYGYTF; CDR3 DNA: TGCGCCAGCAGCCCGACCTATGGACAGGGCAACTATGGCTACACCTTC
D gene: .; J gene: TRBJ2-2; V gene: TRBV5-1; clone size: .; CDR3 protein: CASYTGTGSVQTGELFF; CDR3 DNA: TGCGCCAGCTACACCGGAACGGGATCGGTACAGACCGGGGAGCTGTTTTTT
D gene: TRBD1; J gene: TRBJ1-4; V gene: TRBV18; clone size: .; CDR3 protein: CASSPGQGYNEKLFF; CDR3 DNA: TGTGCCAGCTCACCGGGACAGGGCTATAATGAAAAACTGTTTTTT
D gene: .; J gene: TRBJ2-7; V gene: TRBV6-5; clone size: .; CDR3 protein: CASSYSNNYEQYF; CDR3 DNA: TGTGCCAGCAGTTACTCGAACAACTACGAGCAGTACTTC
D gene: .; J gene: TRBJ2-7; V gene: TRBV18; clone size: .; CDR3 protein: CASSPQGGHEQYF; CDR3 DNA: TGTGCCAGCTCACCACAGGGGGGCCACGAGCAGTACTTC
D gene: .; J gene: TRBJ2-5; V gene: TRBV5-5; clone size: .; CDR3 protein: CASSSDRQETQYF; CDR3 DNA: TGTGCCAGCAGCTCTGACAGGCAAGAGACCCAGTACTTC
D gene: .; J gene: TRBJ1-2; V gene: TRBV29-1; clone size: .; CDR3 protein: CSVEGRGAPRPNYGYTF; CDR3 DNA: TGCAGCGTTGAAGGTAGGGGAGCACCTCGCCCAAACTATGGCTACACCTTC
D gene: .; J gene: TRBJ1-4; V gene: TRBV10-1; clone size: few; CDR3 protein: CASTLDRITNEKLFF; CDR3 DNA: TGCGCCAGCACCTTGGACAGAATAACTAATGAAAAACTGTTTTTT